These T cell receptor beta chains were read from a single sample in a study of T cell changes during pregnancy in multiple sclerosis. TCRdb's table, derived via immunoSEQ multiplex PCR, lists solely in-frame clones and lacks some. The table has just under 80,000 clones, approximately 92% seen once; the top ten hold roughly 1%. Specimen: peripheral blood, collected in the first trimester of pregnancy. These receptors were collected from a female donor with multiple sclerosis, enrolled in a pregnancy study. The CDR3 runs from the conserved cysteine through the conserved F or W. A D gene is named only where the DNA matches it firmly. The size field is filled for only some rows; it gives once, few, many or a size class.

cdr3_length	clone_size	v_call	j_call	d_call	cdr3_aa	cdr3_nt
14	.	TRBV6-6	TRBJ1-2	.	CASNEGTWGYGYTF	TGTGCCAGCAACGAGGGTACTTGGGGCTATGGCTACACCTTC
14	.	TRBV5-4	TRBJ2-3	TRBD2	CASSLELARDTQYF	TGTGCCAGCAGCTTGGAACTAGCGAGGGATACGCAGTATTTT
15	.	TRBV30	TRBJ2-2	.	CAWDPGRTNTGELFF	TGTGCCTGGGATCCCGGGAGAACCAACACCGGGGAGCTGTTTTTT
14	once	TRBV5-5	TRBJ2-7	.	CASSLTENSYEQYF	TGTGCCAGCAGCTTGACAGAGAACTCCTACGAGCAGTACTTC
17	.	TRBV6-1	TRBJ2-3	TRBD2	CASSEAGPGLAVGAQYF	TGTGCCAGCAGTGAAGCGGGCCCGGGACTAGCGGTCGGGGCGCAGTATTTT
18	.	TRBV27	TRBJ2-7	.	CASSLSRFDSQGVYEQYF	TGTGCCAGCAGTTTATCCCGGTTTGACAGTCAGGGCGTCTACGAGCAGTACTTC
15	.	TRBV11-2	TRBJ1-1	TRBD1	CASSVIQGPNIEAFF	TGTGCCAGCAGCGTCATACAGGGGCCCAACATTGAAGCTTTCTTT
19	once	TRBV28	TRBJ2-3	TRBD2	CASSLLSSRLAGAGDTQYF	TGTGCCAGCAGTTTATTAAGTTCCCGACTAGCGGGCGCGGGAGATACGCAGTATTTT
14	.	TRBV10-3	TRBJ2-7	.	CAISRPGVEGEQYF	TGTGCCATCTCCCGCCCAGGGGTAGAAGGCGAGCAGTACTTC
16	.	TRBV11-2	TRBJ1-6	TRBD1	CASSPRDRGSLSPLHF	TGTGCCAGCAGCCCCCGGGACAGGGGATCGTTATCACCCCTCCACTTT
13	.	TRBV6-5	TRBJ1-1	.	CAIWAAGGTEAFF	TGTGCCATCTGGGCCGCCGGTGGCACTGAAGCTTTCTTT
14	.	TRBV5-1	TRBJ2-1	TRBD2	CASRWLAGADEQFF	TGCGCCAGCAGATGGCTAGCGGGGGCGGATGAGCAGTTCTTC
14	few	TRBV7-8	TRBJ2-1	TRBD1	CASSLVRGRNEQFF	TGTGCCAGCAGCCTAGTCAGGGGGCGGAATGAGCAGTTCTTC
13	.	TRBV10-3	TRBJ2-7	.	CAISEQRQEGEYF	TGTGCCATCAGTGAGCAGAGACAGGAAGGTGAATACTTC
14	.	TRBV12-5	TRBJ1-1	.	CASGLVGGWTEAFF	TGTGCTAGTGGTTTGGTCGGGGGTTGGACTGAAGCTTTCTTT
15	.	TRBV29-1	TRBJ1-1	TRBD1	CSVSRFGAGGTEAFF	TGCAGCGTTTCACGTTTTGGGGCAGGGGGGACTGAAGCTTTCTTT
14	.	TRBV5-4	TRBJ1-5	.	CASSLPGAGQPQHF	TGTGCCAGCAGCTTACCAGGGGCTGGGCAGCCCCAGCATTTT
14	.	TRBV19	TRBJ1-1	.	CASSIDQGPTEAFF	TGTGCCAGTAGTATAGATCAGGGGCCCACTGAAGCTTTCTTT
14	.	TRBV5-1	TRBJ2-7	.	CASSLETGLDEQYF	TGCGCCAGCAGCTTGGAGACAGGCCTGGACGAGCAGTACTTC
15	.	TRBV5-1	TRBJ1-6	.	CASSLSGEGNSPLHF	TGCGCCAGCAGCTTGTCGGGGGAGGGTAATTCACCCCTCCACTTT
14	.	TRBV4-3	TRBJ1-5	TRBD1	CASSRDRGLAPQHF	TGCGCCAGCAGCCGAGACAGGGGATTGGCGCCCCAGCATTTT
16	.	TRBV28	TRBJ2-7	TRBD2	CASSSRLAGGLYEQYF	TGTGCCAGCAGTTCCCGACTAGCGGGAGGGCTCTACGAGCAGTACTTC
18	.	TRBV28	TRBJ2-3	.	CASSFLSGTSKGADTQYF	TGTGCCAGCAGTTTCCTTTCCGGGACATCGAAAGGCGCAGATACGCAGTATTTT
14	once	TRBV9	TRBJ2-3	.	CASSPGDSTDTQYF	TGTGCCAGCAGCCCGGGGGACAGCACAGATACGCAGTATTTT